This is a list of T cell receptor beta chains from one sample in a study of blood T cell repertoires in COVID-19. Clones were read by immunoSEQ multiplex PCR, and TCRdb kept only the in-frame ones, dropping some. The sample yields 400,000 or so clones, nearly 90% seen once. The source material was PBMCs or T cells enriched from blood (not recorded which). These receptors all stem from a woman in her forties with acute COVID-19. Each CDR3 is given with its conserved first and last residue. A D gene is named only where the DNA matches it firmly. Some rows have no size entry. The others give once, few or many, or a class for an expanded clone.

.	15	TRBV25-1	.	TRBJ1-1	TGTGCCAGCAGTGAATATTCGGACAGCCACACTGAAGCTTTCTTT	CASSEYSDSHTEAFF
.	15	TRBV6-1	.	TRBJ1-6	TGTGCCAGCAACCCCCGTGGGGGACTGGGGTCACCCCTCCACTTT	CASNPRGGLGSPLHF
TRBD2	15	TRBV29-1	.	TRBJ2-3	TGCAGCGTTGAGACTGGTAGCGGGGGGCCAGATACGCAGTATTTT	CSVETGSGGPDTQYF
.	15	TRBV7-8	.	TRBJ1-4	TGTGCCAGCAGCCCCGCGGGTTGGGGTAATGAAAAACTGTTTTTT	CASSPAGWGNEKLFF
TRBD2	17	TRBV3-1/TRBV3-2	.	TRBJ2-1	TGTGCCAGCAGCCAAGACCTAGCGGGGGGGCCGGTTCGGGAGCAGTTCTTC	CASSQDLAGGPVREQFF
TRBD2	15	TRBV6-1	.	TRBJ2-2	TGTGCCAGCAGTGATCGACTAGCGGGGTCCGGGGAGCTGTTTTTT	CASSDRLAGSGELFF
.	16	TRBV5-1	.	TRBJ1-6	TGCGCCAGCAGCTTGGGAGAAGCGAGAAATAATTCACCCCTCCACTTT	CASSLGEARNNSPLHF
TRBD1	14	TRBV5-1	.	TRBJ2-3	TGCGCCAGCGGGGGACAGGGAGATGGAGATACGCAGTATTTT	CASGGQGDGDTQYF
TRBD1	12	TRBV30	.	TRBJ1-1	TGTGCCTGGAGTGTACGAAGGGGGCAAACTTTCTTT	CAWSVRRGQTFF
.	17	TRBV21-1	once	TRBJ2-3	TGTGCCCGCCGCCCCCCCTTTGGGGGCCAGGGGACAGATACGCAGTATTTT	CARRPPFGGQGTDTQYF
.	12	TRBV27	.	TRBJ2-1	TGTGCCGCGGGCAGGGGTTACAATGAGCAGTTCTTC	CAAGRGYNEQFF
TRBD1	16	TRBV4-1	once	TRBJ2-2	TGCGCCAGCAGCAATTTTGGACAGGGATACACCGGGGAGCTGTTTTTT	CASSNFGQGYTGELFF
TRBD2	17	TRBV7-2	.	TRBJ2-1	TGTGCCAGCAGCGTTCTAGCGGGGGGACGGATTTACAATGAGCAGTTCTTC	CASSVLAGGRIYNEQFF
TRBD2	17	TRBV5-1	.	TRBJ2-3	TGCGCCAGCAGCCGGACTAGCGGGGAAGGGGGCACAGATACGCAGTATTTT	CASSRTSGEGGTDTQYF
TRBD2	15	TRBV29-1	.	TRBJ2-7	TGCAGCGTGAGGGGGCTAGCGGGGCTGACCTACGAGCAGTACTTC	CSVRGLAGLTYEQYF
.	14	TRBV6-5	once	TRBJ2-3	TGTGCCAGCAGGCAACAGGGGAGGCCAGATACGCAGTATTTT	CASRQQGRPDTQYF
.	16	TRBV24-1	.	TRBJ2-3	TGTGCCACCAGTGACCCCCCGGGGGGCGGCACAGATACGCAGTATTTT	CATSDPPGGGTDTQYF
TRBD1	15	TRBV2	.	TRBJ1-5	TGTGCCAGCAGTGTCGACAGGGGGCGGCGGCAGCCCCAGCATTTT	CASSVDRGRRQPQHF
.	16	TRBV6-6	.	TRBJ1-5	TGTGCCAGCAGTTCACAGGCCCATAGGAGCAATCAGCCCCAGCATTTT	CASSSQAHRSNQPQHF
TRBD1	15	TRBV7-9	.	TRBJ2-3	TGTGCCAGCAGCATCGGACAGGGGGCCTCAGATACGCAGTATTTT	CASSIGQGASDTQYF
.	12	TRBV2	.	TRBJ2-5	TGTGCCAGTACTCTGGCGGGGGAGACCCAGTACTTC	CASTLAGETQYF
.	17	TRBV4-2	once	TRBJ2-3	TGTGCCAGCAGCCGAGGTTGTAGGCCGAGACCTCCAGATACGCAGTATTTT	CASSRGCRPRPPDTQYF
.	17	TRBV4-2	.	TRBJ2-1	TGTGCCAGCAGCCAAGCCGTCACCGGGGGAAACTACAATGAGCAGTTCTTC	CASSQAVTGGNYNEQFF
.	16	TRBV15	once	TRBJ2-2	TGTGCCACCAGCAGAGATCAGGGGACGAACACCGGGGAGCTGTTTTTT	CATSRDQGTNTGELFF
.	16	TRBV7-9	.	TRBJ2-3	TGTGCCAGCAGCTTACTCGAGACAGACAACACAGATACGCAGTATTTT	CASSLLETDNTDTQYF
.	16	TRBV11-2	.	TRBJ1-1	TGTGCCAGCAGCTTAGCCAGAGGTGCAGCGAACACTGAAGCTTTCTTT	CASSLARGAANTEAFF
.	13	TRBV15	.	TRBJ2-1	TGTGCCACCACCCCCGGGAACACAAATGAGCAGTTCTTC	CATTPGNTNEQFF
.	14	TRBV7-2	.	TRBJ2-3	TGTGCCAGCAGCTTAGCGGCAGGGAAAAAGGCGCAGTATTTT	CASSLAAGKKAQYF
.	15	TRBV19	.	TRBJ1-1	TGTGCCAGTAGTAAGTTCAGGGTATCCAACACTGAAGCTTTCTTT	CASSKFRVSNTEAFF
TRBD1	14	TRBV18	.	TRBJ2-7	TGTGCCAGCTCACCACCGGGACAGGGCTACGAGCAGTACTTC	CASSPPGQGYEQYF
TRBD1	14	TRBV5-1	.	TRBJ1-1	TGCGCCAGCAGCTTACAGGGGGGAGACACTGAAGCTTTCTTT	CASSLQGGDTEAFF
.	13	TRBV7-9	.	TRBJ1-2	TGTGCCAGCAATGCAGGGGCCCCCAGTGGCTACACCTTC	CASNAGAPSGYTF